The entry that follows covers one T cell receptor beta chain sequence. The antigen is unknown. Germline CDR1 is SGHRS and CDR2 is YFSETQ. This CDR3 region has 11 residues. With 0 bases removed from V and 11 bases from J, the gap between germline ends came to 8 bases. None of the donors, who were healthy HIV-negative adults, had recently had acute infections or vaccinations. The run depth of the assay was deep. PCR replicates performed on unsorted PBMC used approximately 310 ng DNA, about 30,000 T cell genomes. Measured with immunoSEQ multiplex PCR; TCRdb has only the in-frame clones, and not every one. The data show about 490,000 clones, 70% to 80% seen once. These data come from a study of shared clonotypes between healthy human individuals. Broader study findings: The sole specimen, blood, was sampled, and tissue repertoires likely differ.

This clonotype originated in a middle-aged woman in good health. Some clones in this sample may be carry-over from other donors' samples. The chain recombines TRBV5-1 with TRBJ2-5, with D unclear. Material for sequencing was PBMCs. Here the CDR3 DNA reads TGCGCCAGCAGCTTGGGGCCGGAGCAGTACTTC. Residues: CASSLGPEQYF.